The TCR beta chain under discussion was sequenced for a study of cytomegalovirus exposure and HLA in healthy donors. Study details: As released early, the data held about 85 million unique TCRs from HLA-typed donors.

The CDR3 length is 13 residues. Germline-derived CDR1 and CDR2 are LNHDA and SQIVND (reference sequence). V gave up 3 bases and J gave up 4 bases, with 9 bases separating them. Study results and caveats: HLA-A and HLA-B allele assignments for most subjects were reportedly predicted accurately using TCR beta sequences. The likely explanation for a cluster of highly shared sequence variants was sequencing artifact.

In its sample, this clone was seen a few times. Its antigen is not known. Amplification used 60 Vbeta primers and 13 Jbeta primers. Generated by immunoSEQ multiplex PCR, the TCRdb table keeps only in-frame clones and is missing some. The sample lists roughly 100,000 clones; roughly 15% were seen once. This sequence joins TRBV19 and TRBJ1-1; D perhaps matches TRBD1 (5 bases). The origin of this receptor is a female donor in good health and CMV-seronegative. The sequencing sample was made of PBMCs. This CDR3 reads CASSIKRGTEAFF. CDR3 in DNA: TGTGCCAGTAGTATCAAAAGGGGCACTGAAGCTTTCTTT.